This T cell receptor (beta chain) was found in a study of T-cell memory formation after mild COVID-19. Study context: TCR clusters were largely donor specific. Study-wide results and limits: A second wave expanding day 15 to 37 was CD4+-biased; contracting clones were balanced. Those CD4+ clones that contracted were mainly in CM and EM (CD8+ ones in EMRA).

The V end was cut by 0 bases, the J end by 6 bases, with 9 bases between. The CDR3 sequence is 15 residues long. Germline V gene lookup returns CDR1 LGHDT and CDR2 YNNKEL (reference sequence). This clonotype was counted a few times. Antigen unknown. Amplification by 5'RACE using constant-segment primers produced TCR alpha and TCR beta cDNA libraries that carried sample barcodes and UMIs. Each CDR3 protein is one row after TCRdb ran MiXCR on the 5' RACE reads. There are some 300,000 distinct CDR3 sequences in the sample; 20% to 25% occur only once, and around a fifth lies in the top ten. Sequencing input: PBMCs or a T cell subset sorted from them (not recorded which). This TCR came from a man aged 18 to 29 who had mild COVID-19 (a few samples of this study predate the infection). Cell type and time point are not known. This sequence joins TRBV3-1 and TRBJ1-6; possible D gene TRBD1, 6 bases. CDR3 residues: CASSQDIGGNSPLHF. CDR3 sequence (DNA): TGTGCCAGCAGCCAAGATATAGGGGGTAATTCACCCCTCCACTTT.